Sequencing of this TCR beta chain was carried out in a study of blood T cells in healthy people across ages. A sample-barcoded 5' primer and a J-beta primer mix were used in a second PCR of roughly 7 to 12 cycles. One entry per CDR3 protein, called by TCRdb with MiXCR from the 5' RACE reads. This sample has about 1,500,000 distinct CDR3 sequences, with 42% found just once. A word on this clonotype: Antigen unknown. The germline gene is not matched at one end of the junction; a read error may be the cause.

Broader study findings: More naive CD4+ cells and higher diversity were found in long-lived than in aged donors. Researchers said unsorted PBMCs prevented a conclusive naive versus antigen-experienced comparison. Diversity was estimated from one million T cells, and these estimates were considered underestimates.

The sample providers were healthy Caucasian people from Russia, aged about 6 to 90. The germline V gene has CDR1 SSHAT and CDR2 FNYEAQ (reference sequence). The CDR3 is made up of 16 amino acids. This chain uses TRBV7-7 with TRBJ2-5; the D gene could be TRBD1 or TRBD2 (5 bases each). This TCR was sampled from a woman under 30 in good health. The sequenced material came from blood. CDR3 in amino acids: CASSRGPGASYNEQYF. The CDR3 DNA reads TGTGCTAGCAGCAGAGGTCCCGGGGCCTCCTACAATGAGCAGTACTTC.